The 3 T cell receptor beta chains below come from one sample, sequenced in a study of shared clonotypes between healthy human individuals. Here immunoSEQ multiplex PCR was the method, and the copy in TCRdb shows in-frame clones only, minus some. Of about 480,000 clones listed, almost 80% are singletons. Sequencing was performed on PBMCs. Receptors originate from a woman between 40 and 55 years old in good health. Some clones in this sample may be carry-over from other donors' samples.

The gene calls are TRBV11-3 and TRBJ2-1; 10 bases are a match to TRBD2. This CDR3 spans 15 amino acids. Germline CDR1 is SGHNT and CDR2 is YENEEA. V gave up 5 bases and J gave up 7 bases; unmatched junction bases: 8. DNA of the CDR3: TGTGCCAGCAGCCAACATAGCGGGAGGTCGAATGAGCAGTTCTTC. Protein product: CASSQHSGRSNEQFF.

The chain has TRBV29-1 and TRBJ2-7; 7 nucleotides align to TRBD1. Germline V lookup: CDR1 SQVTM, CDR2 ANQGSEA. The V segment lost 7 bases and the J segment 0 bases; nucleotides outside the gene matches: 6. The CDR3 is 13 residues long. The CDR3 region is CSGQQGSSYEQYF. In DNA, the CDR3 is TGCAGCGGACAACAGGGGAGCTCCTACGAGCAGTACTTC.

The chain combines TRBV28 with TRBJ2-7; 7 nucleotides align to TRBD2. The closer fit of TRBJ2-5 to the DNA end suggests the J call may be wrong. The CDR3 totals 14 residues. Germline loops: CDR1 MDHEN, CDR2 SYDVKM. CDR3 sequence: CASSLAGDVETQYF. The CDR3 DNA is TGTGCCAGCAGTTTAGCGGGAGATGTAGAGACCCAGTACTTC.